The clone carrying this T cell receptor beta chain has only a few counts. The antigen remains undetermined. Its ends do not fully match the called genes, so a read error is possible. This sample was taken from a study of T cells in Graves' hyperthyroidism and ophthalmopathy. Notes on the study in general: It was a median around 6 months before onset that the model predicted ophthalmopathy.

It was RNA transcripts that yielded the amplified TCR beta CDR3 regions. The TCR CDR3 was amplified in a first-round RT-PCR using the HTBI primer set. TCRdb re-called the multiplex PCR reads with MiXCR, one entry per CDR3 protein. The sample lists approximately 700,000 distinct CDR3 sequences; roughly 15% were seen once. The CDR3 spans 16 residues. Germline CDR1 and CDR2: SGHTA and FQGNSA. The receptor's source is a young man with Graves' hyperthyroidism. This chain links TRBV7-2 with TRBJ2-1, with 9 bases fitting TRBD2. Sequences were obtained from blood. The CDR3 reads CASSLFLAGAYDEQFF. The CDR3 coding sequence is TGTGCCAGCAGCTTATTCTTAGCGGGGGCCTACGATGAGCAGTTCTTC.